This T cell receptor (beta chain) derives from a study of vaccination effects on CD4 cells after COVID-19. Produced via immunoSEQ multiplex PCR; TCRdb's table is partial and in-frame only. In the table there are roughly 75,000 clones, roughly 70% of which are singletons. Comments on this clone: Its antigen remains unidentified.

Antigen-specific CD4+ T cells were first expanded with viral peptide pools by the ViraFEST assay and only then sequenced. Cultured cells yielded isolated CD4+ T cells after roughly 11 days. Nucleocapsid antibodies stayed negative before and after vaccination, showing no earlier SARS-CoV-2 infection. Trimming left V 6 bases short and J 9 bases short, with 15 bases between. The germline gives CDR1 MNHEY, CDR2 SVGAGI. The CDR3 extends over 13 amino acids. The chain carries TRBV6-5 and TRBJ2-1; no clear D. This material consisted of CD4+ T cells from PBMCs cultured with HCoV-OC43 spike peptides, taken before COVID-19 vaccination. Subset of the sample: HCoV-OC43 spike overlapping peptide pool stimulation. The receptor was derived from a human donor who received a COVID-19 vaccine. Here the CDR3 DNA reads TGTGCCAGCAGAGTTTCTCCCATGGGTGAGCAGTTCTTC. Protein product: CASRVSPMGEQFF.